The 23 T cell receptor beta chains presented below share a single source sample, sequenced in a study of blood T cell repertoires in COVID-19. Repertoires were generated with immunoSEQ multiplex PCR, while TCRdb's copy carries only in-frame clones and drops some. Of hundreds of thousands of clones in the sample, 83% were seen once. Input material: PBMCs or T cells enriched from blood (not recorded which). The receptors here all came from a woman aged 45 to 65 who had been exposed to COVID-19.

CDR3 in DNA: TGCGCCAGCAAGTTGGGAGAGGGCCAAGAGACCCAGTACTTC. It specifies CASKLGEGQETQYF. The rearrangement links TRBV5-1 to TRBJ2-5, with D possibly being TRBD2 (5 bases). CDR3 length: 14 residues. Deletions cut 6 bases from V and 1 base from J, with 13 bases between. Germline V gene data show CDR1 as SGHRS and CDR2 as YFSETQ.

This chain links TRBV6-4 with TRBJ1-3; D is undetermined. Germline CDR1 reads MRHNA; CDR2 reads SNTAGT. V shed 4 bases and J shed 0 bases, with 16 bases lying between them. CDR3 length equals 17 residues. As DNA, the CDR3 is TGTGCCAGCAGTGTCTTTAGGGAGCTCGGCTCTGGAAACACCATATATTTT. Protein: CASSVFRELGSGNTIYF.

By share, this clone ranks as large (0.1 to 1%). The rearrangement links TRBV5-5 to TRBJ1-1; D ambiguous. The CDR3 has 11 residues. V lost 6 bases to trimming and J lost 11 bases, with 14 bases between them. CDR1 and CDR2 (germline): SGHKS, YYEKEE (reference sequence). In DNA form, the CDR3 reads TGTGCCAGCACCCAAGGTGACATCGCTTTCTTT. Encoded protein: CASTQGDIAFF. Full variable domain (remainder filled in from reference TRBV5-5 and TRBJ1-1): DAGVTQSPTHLIKTRGQQVTLRCSPISGHKSVSWYQQVLGQGPQFIFQYYEKEERGRGNFPDRFSARQFPNYSSELNVNALLLGDSALYLCASTQGDIAFFGQGTRLTVV.

The chain uses TRBV19 and TRBJ2-1; 9 bases line up with TRBD1. This CDR3 has 14 amino acids. The ends lost 4 bases at V and 8 bases at J; junction bases unmatched: 6. Per the germline V gene, CDR1 is LNHDA and CDR2 is SQIVND (reference sequence). The CDR3 DNA sequence: TGTGCCAGTAGTACCCCGGGACAGGGCTATGAGCAGTTCTTC. Its translation is CASSTPGQGYEQFF.

This chain connects TRBV5-1 to TRBJ2-1; 8 nucleotides agree with TRBD1. Germline values: CDR1 SGHRS, CDR2 YFSETQ. V trimming: 1 base; J trimming: 4 bases; junction bases outside the gene matches: 4. The CDR3 is 15 residues long. The CDR3 coding sequence is TGCGCCAGCAGCTTGTGGGGGACAGGTTACAATGAGCAGTTCTTC. Its protein is CASSLWGTGYNEQFF.

The genes are TRBV7-9 and TRBJ1-1; 9 positions match TRBD1. The CDR3 covers 15 residues. The germline CDR1 and CDR2 sequences are SEHNR and FQNEAQ (reference sequence). V lost 7 bases to trimming and J lost 7 bases; unmatched junction nucleotides: 13. CDR3 sequence: CASTLSAGTGIEAFF. The DNA of the CDR3 is TGTGCCAGCACCCTATCGGCCGGGACAGGGATTGAAGCTTTCTTT.

For the CDR3, the DNA is TGTGCCACCCAGGGGACCGGGAACACTGAAGCTTTCTTT. It translates to CATQGTGNTEAFF. The V gene is TRBV24-1, the J gene TRBJ1-1; the D gene is possibly TRBD1 (6 bases). There are 13 residues in the CDR3. V was shortened by 9 bases and J by 1 base, with 11 bases between the two germline ends. Germline V gene data show CDR1 as KGHDR and CDR2 as SFDVKD.

In DNA, the CDR3 is TGTGCCAGCAGTTTATCCTGGCGGGACTATGGCTACACCTTC. Protein product: CASSLSWRDYGYTF. The chain has TRBV27 and TRBJ1-2; D gene unclear. Germline V CDR1 and CDR2: MNHEY, SMNVEV (reference sequence). The ends were cut back, 0 bases at V and 3 bases at J, with 8 bases in the middle. There are 14 residues in the CDR3.

This clone has a single count. The V gene is TRBV19, the J gene TRBJ1-4; D unclear. Germline CDR1 LNHDA, CDR2 SQIVND (reference sequence). Trimming left V 4 bases short and J 4 bases short, with 10 bases between. This CDR3 region has 14 residues. CDR3 sequence reads: CASSNHGLNEKLFF. Written as DNA, the CDR3 is TGTGCCAGTAGTAATCACGGACTTAATGAAAAACTGTTTTTT.

The genes are TRBV19 and TRBJ1-1, with 7 bases matching TRBD1. The CDR3 length is 16 residues. Germline V gene sequence: CDR1 LNHDA, CDR2 SQIVND (reference sequence). The J segment lost 4 bases and the V segment lost 4 bases, leaving 12 bases of the junction unmatched. The chain's CDR3 is CASSSDPRQGATEAFF. CDR3 coding DNA: TGTGCCAGTAGTAGCGACCCTCGACAGGGTGCCACTGAAGCTTTCTTT.

The J gene is TRBJ2-5, the V gene TRBV11-2; 9 bases are shared with TRBD2. Germline V gene lookup returns CDR1 SGHAT and CDR2 FQNNGV. This CDR3 is 15 amino acids long. The V and J ends lost 4 bases and 5 bases, in that order; junction bases with no gene match: 8. CDR3 bases: TGTGCCAGCAGCTCCCGGAGCGGGGGGATGGAGACCCAGTACTTC. Its translation is CASSSRSGGMETQYF.

The V call is TRBV4-3, the J call TRBJ2-7; 10 positions match TRBD2. The trim removed 2 bases at V and 4 bases at J, leaving 8 bases unmatched. This CDR3 has 16 amino acids. Germline CDR1 and CDR2: LGHNA and YSLEER. The CDR3: CASSQSSGGTGYEQYF. DNA for the CDR3: TGCGCCAGCAGCCAATCTAGCGGGGGCACTGGGTACGAGCAGTACTTC.

The chain couples TRBV12-3 or TRBV12-4 to TRBJ1-1; 9 bases fit TRBD1. CDR3 length: 12 amino acids. V was pared by 5 bases and J by 11 bases, with 6 bases of the junction left unmatched. CDR3 nucleotides: TGTGCCAGCAGTATCCCCGGGACAGGGGCTTTCTTT. Its protein product is CASSIPGTGAFF.

This clone was counted once. The V gene is TRBV3-1 (or the pseudogene TRBV3-2), the J gene TRBJ1-2, with TRBD1 matching over 7 bases. This CDR3 is built from 14 residues. Germline assignment: CDR1 LGHDT and CDR2 YNNKEL (reference sequence). Losses at the gene ends were 1 base for V and 5 bases for J; bases not matched to a gene: 4. In DNA, the CDR3 is TGTGCCAGCAGCCAAGGGGGACAGAAGTATGGCTACACCTTC. It is translated as CASSQGGQKYGYTF.

V usage is TRBV18 and J usage is TRBJ1-6, with 7 bases lining up with TRBD1. The J segment lost 0 bases and the V segment lost 6 bases, leaving 5 bases of the junction unmatched. This CDR3 has 16 residues. Germline lookup yields CDR1 KGHSH and CDR2 LQKENI. The CDR3 region is CASSRQGGSYNSPLHF. The CDR3 DNA follows: TGTGCCAGCTCGCGACAGGGTGGCTCCTATAATTCACCCCTCCACTTT.

V gene TRBV5-4 combines with J gene TRBJ1-2, with D possibly TRBD1 on 5 matching bases. The V end lost 4 bases, the J end lost 3 bases, and 10 bases lay between the germline ends. Per germline, CDR1 SGHNT and CDR2 YYREEE (reference sequence). The CDR3 is 13 residues long. The DNA of the CDR3 is TGTGCCAGCAGCGGGGGAGGGGACTATGGCTACACCTTC. Its protein product is CASSGGGDYGYTF.

Remarks on this clone: Other nucleotide sequences in the sample specify the same CDR3. The chain has TRBV2 and TRBJ1-4, with D maybe TRBD1 (6 bases). This CDR3 contains 14 residues. V was cut by 6 bases and J by 3 bases, with 11 bases left in between. CDR1 and CDR2 from the germline V gene are SNHLY and FYNNEI. CDR3 residues: CASRDRSANEKLFF. CDR3 nucleotides: TGTGCCAGCAGAGACAGGTCGGCTAATGAAAAACTGTTTTTT.

The V and J genes are TRBV13 and TRBJ1-2; 8 nucleotides match TRBD1. The CDR3 extends over 14 amino acids. The V and J ends lost 2 bases and 13 bases, in that order; junction bases with no gene match: 12. The germline CDR1 and CDR2 sequences are PRHDT and FYEKMQ (reference sequence). CDR3 in amino acids: CASSLSRQGSSVTF. The CDR3 DNA reads TGTGCCAGCAGCTTATCTAGACAGGGGTCTTCCGTCACCTTC.

The chain couples TRBV29-1 to TRBJ1-3, with D perhaps TRBD1 (5 bases). The CDR3 consists of 13 residues. Trimming took 3 bases from V and 4 from J, leaving 10 bases between them. In germline, CDR1 is SQVTM, CDR2 ANQGSEA. The CDR3 reads CSVDSGGGNTIYF. The CDR3 DNA follows: TGCAGCGTTGACAGCGGGGGAGGAAACACCATATATTTT.

The genes are TRBV24-1 and TRBJ2-2; 7 nucleotides agree with TRBD2. The J segment lost 6 bases and the V segment lost 6 bases, leaving 6 bases of the junction unmatched. CDR1 KGHDR and CDR2 SFDVKD come from the germline V gene. The CDR3 is 14 amino acids. CDR3 DNA sequence: TGTGCCACCAGTCGGGGGGAATGGGCCGGGGAGCTGTTTTTT. Protein: CATSRGEWAGELFF.

This rearrangement joins TRBV6-6 to TRBJ2-3; 8 positions match TRBD2. The J segment lost 4 bases and the V segment lost 10 bases, leaving 10 bases of the junction unmatched. Per the germline V gene, CDR1 is MNHNY and CDR2 is SVGAGI (reference sequence). The CDR3 is made up of 14 amino acids. The CDR3 loop is CATTVAGRADTQYF. The CDR3 region has the DNA TGTGCCACCACGGTAGCGGGGCGCGCAGATACGCAGTATTTT.

The rearrangement links TRBV7-9 to TRBJ1-1; a weak D match, TRBD1 (6 bases). This CDR3 contains 12 residues. Trimming cost V 5 bases and J 11 bases, with 15 bases left between them. Germline CDR1 and CDR2: SEHNR and FQNEAQ (reference sequence). The CDR3 sequence: CASSPGEGEAFF. The CDR3 nucleotides are TGTGCCAGCAGCCCCGGCGAGGGGGAGGCTTTCTTT.

The gene calls are TRBV5-4 and TRBJ2-3, with 11 bases that match TRBD2. The CDR3 length is 16 residues. Germline CDR1 SGHNT, CDR2 YYREEE (reference sequence). V trimming: 3 bases; J trimming: 1 base; junction bases outside the gene matches: 4. The CDR3 DNA sequence: TGTGCCAGCAGCTATCCGACTAGCGGGGGCACAGATACGCAGTATTTT. Residues: CASSYPTSGGTDTQYF.